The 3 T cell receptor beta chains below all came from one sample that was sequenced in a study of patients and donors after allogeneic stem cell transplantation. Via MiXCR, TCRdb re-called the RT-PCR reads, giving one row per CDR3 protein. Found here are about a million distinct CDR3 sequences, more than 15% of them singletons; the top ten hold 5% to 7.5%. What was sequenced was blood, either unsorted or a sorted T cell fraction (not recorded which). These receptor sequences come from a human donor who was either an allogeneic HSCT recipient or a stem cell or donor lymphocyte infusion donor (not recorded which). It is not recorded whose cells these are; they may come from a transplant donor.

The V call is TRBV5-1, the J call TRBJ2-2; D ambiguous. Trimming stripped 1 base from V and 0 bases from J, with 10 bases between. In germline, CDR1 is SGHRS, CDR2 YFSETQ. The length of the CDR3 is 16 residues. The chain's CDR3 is CASSLRRWANTGELFF. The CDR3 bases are TGCGCCAGCAGCTTGCGACGGTGGGCGAACACCGGGGAGCTGTTTTTT. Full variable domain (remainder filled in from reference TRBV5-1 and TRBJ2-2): KAGVTQTPRYLIKTRGQQVTLSCSPISGHRSVSWYQQTPGQGLQFLFEYFSETQRNKGNFPGRFSGRQFSNSRSEMNVSTLELGDSALYLCASSLRRWANTGELFFGEGSRLTVL.

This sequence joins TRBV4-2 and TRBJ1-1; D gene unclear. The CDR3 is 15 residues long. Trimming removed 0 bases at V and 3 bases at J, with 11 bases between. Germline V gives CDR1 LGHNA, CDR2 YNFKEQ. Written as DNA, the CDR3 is TGTGCCAGCAGCCAAGAGGGTTTGGCAGACACTGAAGCTTTCTTT. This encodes CASSQEGLADTEAFF.

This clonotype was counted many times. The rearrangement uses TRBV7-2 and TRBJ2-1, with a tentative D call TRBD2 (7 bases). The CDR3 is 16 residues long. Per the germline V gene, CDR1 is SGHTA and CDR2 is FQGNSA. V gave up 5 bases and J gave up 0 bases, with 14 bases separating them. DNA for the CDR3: TGTGCCAGCAGCCCACTGGGAGGGGGCTCCTACAATGAGCAGTTCTTC. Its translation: CASSPLGGGSYNEQFF.